This T cell receptor (beta chain) was identified during a study of PD-L1 blockade in urothelial cancer. Study-wide context: The researchers analyzed blood 3 weeks (second dose) and 6 weeks after treatment start.

The table lists this clone with a few counts. This table comes from immunoSEQ multiplex PCR, and its TCRdb copy is limited to in-frame clones, with some not included. Seen here are approximately 52,000 clones, about three quarters observed once, and the top ten hold 4%. The time point is: pretreatment peripheral blood. The CDR3 has 14 residues. The germline V gene has CDR1 KGHSH and CDR2 LQKENI. V was trimmed by 6 bases and J by 4 bases, leaving 15 bases between them. Sample: PBMCs, taken around atezolizumab (anti-PD-L1) treatment. This clonotype originated in a man in his sixties or seventies with urothelial cancer. V is TRBV18 and J is TRBJ1-1; D is possibly TRBD1 (6 bases). The CDR3 protein is CASSLSTGTTEAFF. The CDR3 region has the DNA TGTGCCAGCTCGCTAAGCACAGGGACCACTGAAGCTTTCTTT.